This TCR beta chain stems from a study of response to subunit inactivated influenza vaccine. TCRdb fed the RT-PCR reads into MiXCR, producing one record per CDR3 protein. The sample yields more than 600,000 distinct CDR3 sequences, around 20% seen once. Remarks on this clonotype: The antigen remains undetermined.

Study-wide results and caveats: The authors offered the suggestion that each seasonal influenza vaccination recruits few new T cells.

The CDR3 loop spans 13 amino acids. CDR1 is SEHNR and CDR2 is FQNEAQ in the germline V gene (reference sequence). Trimming removed 6 bases at V and 3 bases at J, with 11 bases between. This chain links TRBV7-9 with TRBJ1-1; D is uncertain. Material: PBMCs from blood, obtained more than 4 days after vaccination. This TCR derives from a man in his forties or fifties who received an inactivated influenza vaccine. The CDR3 loop reads CASSHSGDTEAFF. In nucleotides, the CDR3 is TGTGCCAGCAGTCACAGTGGGGACACTGAAGCTTTCTTT.